The clone carrying this T cell receptor beta chain was recorded a few times. The antigen is undetermined. The data originate from a study of molecular identifiers for immune sequencing clone quantification. Notes on the study in general: Naive cells had under 1% of molecules in clones above 20 RNA copies, effectors over 99%.

Germline CDR1 reads LGHNA; CDR2 reads YSLEER. The V end was cut by 0 bases, the J end by 3 bases, with 9 bases between. The CDR3 contains 14 residues. Researchers sorted naive CD8 T cells as cells that were CD8+CD4-CCR7+CD45RA+. The use of previously described methods and listed TCR primers produced the bulk TCR libraries. Each CDR3 protein gets one entry after TCRdb re-called the PCR reads with MiXCR. The sample shows under 650,000 distinct CDR3 sequences, 15% to 20% of them seen only once. The sequence derives from a human donor in good health. Some libraries in this study had Jurkat cell RNA spiked in. The rearrangement joins TRBV4-3 to TRBJ2-7, with unresolved D. Sequenced input: naive CD8+ T cells from blood, with Jurkat cell RNA spiked in. Subset in this sample: FACS-sorted CD8+CD4-CCR7+CD45RA+ naive T cells. In DNA form, the CDR3 reads TGCGCCAGCAGCCAAGATCTAGGCAACTACGAGCAGTACTTC. Translating it yields CASSQDLGNYEQYF.